What follows are 5 T cell receptor beta chains derived from one specimen sequenced in a study of blood T cells in healthy people across ages. The use of a sample-barcoded 5' primer and a J-beta primer mix characterized a second PCR of about 7 to 12 cycles. MiXCR, applied by TCRdb to the 5' RACE reads, yields one record per CDR3 protein. Of 1.4 million to 1.5 million distinct CDR3 sequences in the sample, approximately 40% were seen once. Sequenced material: blood. The receptors here all came from a woman aged 18-29 years in good health.

This clonotype was detected once. This rearrangement joins TRBV28 to TRBJ2-5, with D possibly being TRBD1 (7 bases). The CDR3 runs to 13 residues. CDR1 and CDR2 from the germline V gene are MDHEN and SYDVKM. V was clipped by 10 bases and J by 3 bases, with 15 bases between them. The CDR3 DNA reads TGTGCCACCAGGGGGGCAGGAGAAGAGACCCAGTACTTC. This gives the protein CATRGAGEETQYF. Variable domain in full (rest from reference TRBV28 and TRBJ2-5): DVKVTQSSRYLVKRTGEKVFLECVQDMDHENMFWYRQDPGLGLRLIYFSYDVKMKEKGDIPEGYSVSREKKERFSLILESASTNQTSMYLCATRGAGEETQYFGPGTRLLVL.

The rearrangement joins TRBV6-5 to TRBJ2-2; the D gene is possibly TRBD1 (5 bases). The CDR3 extends over 17 amino acids. Trimming took 0 bases from V and 2 from J, leaving 13 bases between them. In germline, CDR1 is MNHEY, CDR2 SVGAGI. The CDR3 protein is CASSYSYDSLNTGELFF. CDR3 bases: TGTGCCAGCAGTTACTCGTATGACAGCCTAAACACCGGGGAGCTGTTTTTT.

This chain links TRBV2 with TRBJ2-3, with 12 bases matching TRBD2. CDR3 length: 15 residues. Germline V gives CDR1 SNHLY, CDR2 FYNNEI. The J segment lost 2 bases and the V segment lost 6 bases, leaving 3 bases of the junction unmatched. The CDR3 bases are TGTGCCAGCAGGGGGACTAGCGGGTTCACAGATACGCAGTATTTT. Translating gives CASRGTSGFTDTQYF. Full variable domain (rest looked up from reference TRBV2 and TRBJ2-3): EPEVTQTPSHQVTQMGQEVILRCVPISNHLYFYWYRQILGQKVEFLVSFYNNEISEKSEIFDDQFSVERPDGSNFTLKIRSTKLEDSAMYFCASRGTSGFTDTQYFGPGTRLTVL.

The J gene is TRBJ2-3, the V gene TRBV6-1, with D uncertain. Between the trimmed V and J ends, which lost 6 bases and 5 bases, there was a span of 9 bases. CDR3 size: 12 residues. The germline CDR1 and CDR2 sequences are MNHNS and SASEGT. CDR3 region: CASREIIDTQYF. CDR3 bases: TGTGCCAGCAGAGAGATCATAGATACGCAGTATTTT.

The V call is TRBV7-9, the J call TRBJ2-3, with a tentative D call TRBD2 (5 bases). Germline-derived CDR1 and CDR2 are SEHNR and FQNEAQ (reference sequence). CDR3 length: 15 residues. Trimming left V 2 bases short and J 2 bases short, with 11 bases between. CDR3 sequence: CASSLSGSFTDTQYF. The CDR3 nucleotides are TGTGCCAGCAGCTTAAGTGGGAGCTTCACAGATACGCAGTATTTT.